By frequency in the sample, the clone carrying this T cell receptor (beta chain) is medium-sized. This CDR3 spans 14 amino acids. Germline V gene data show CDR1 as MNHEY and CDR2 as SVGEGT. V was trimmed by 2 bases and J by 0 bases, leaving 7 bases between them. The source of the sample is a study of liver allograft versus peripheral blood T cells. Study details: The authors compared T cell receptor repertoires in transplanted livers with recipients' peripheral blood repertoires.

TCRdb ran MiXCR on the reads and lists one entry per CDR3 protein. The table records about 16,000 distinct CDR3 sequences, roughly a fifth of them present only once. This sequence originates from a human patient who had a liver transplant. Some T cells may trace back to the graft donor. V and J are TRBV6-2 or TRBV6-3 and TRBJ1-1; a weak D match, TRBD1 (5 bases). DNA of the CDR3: TGTGCCAGCAGTTACGGGGGATTGAACACTGAAGCTTTCTTT. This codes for CASSYGGLNTEAFF.